This T cell receptor beta chain was observed in a study of regulatory T cells in long-lasting Graves disease. This clonotype was counted only a few times. As yet, its antigen is unknown. Findings and limits, study-wide: The TCR repertoire of persistent Graves' patients was less diverse than that of newly diagnosed ones.

J was trimmed by 5 bases and V by 3 bases; bases with no gene match: 7. This CDR3 is built from 15 residues. The germline CDR1 and CDR2 sequences are SGHAT and FQNNGV. HTBI primers from iRepertoire and Arm-PCR of CDR3 regions yielded the TCR beta libraries. Using its own MiXCR run on the multiplex PCR reads, TCRdb lists one record per CDR3 protein. Here the sample spans about half a million distinct CDR3 sequences, 12% being singletons. Noted time point: newly diagnosed GD, antithyroid drugs for less than 3 months. From PBMCs, RNA was extracted and then used to make the TCR library. This same sample was also taken into another study, of T cells in Graves' hyperthyroidism and ophthalmopathy.

V gene TRBV11-2 combines with J gene TRBJ2-1, with 7 bases matching TRBD1. This specimen consisted of peripheral blood mononuclear cells (PBMCs), obtained at new diagnosis, from a patient treated with antithyroid drugs. The sequence was obtained from a woman aged 25 to 39 with Graves disease. The DNA of the CDR3 is TGTGCCAGCAGCTTTAGCACAGGACAGGACAATGAGCAGTTCTTC. Amino acids: CASSFSTGQDNEQFF.